This T cell receptor (beta chain) was found in a study of control samples from healthy donors and cancer patients. The assay was immunoSEQ multiplex PCR, and TCRdb's table has in-frame clones only and misses some. Among about 120,000 clones listed, around 90% were seen once. Trimming left V 4 bases short and J 4 bases short, with 9 bases between. The CDR3 consists of 12 residues. Germline V lookup: CDR1 SQVTM, CDR2 ANQGSEA. The TCR originated in a man aged 50-60 years in good health. Source material: blood. The chain recombines TRBV29-1 with TRBJ2-3; D may be TRBD1 or TRBD2 (6 bases each). The CDR3 coding sequence is TGCAGCGTTGGACGGGGGCCAGATACGCAGTATTTT. Protein sequence: CSVGRGPDTQYF.